This passage covers 9 T cell receptor beta chains from one sample sequenced in a study of control samples from healthy donors and cancer patients. Measured with immunoSEQ multiplex PCR; TCRdb has only the in-frame clones, and not every one. Of about 120,000 clones listed, about 92% are singletons. Source material: PBMCs. These receptors originate from an elderly man with head and neck cancer.

The rearrangement joins TRBV7-8 to TRBJ1-1; D remains unclear. The germline V and J ends were trimmed by 3 bases and 6 bases, with 11 bases remaining between them. Germline CDR1 and CDR2: SGHVS and FQNEAQ. This CDR3 region has 13 residues. This CDR3 reads CASSFLDGAEAFF. CDR3 sequence (DNA): TGTGCCAGCAGCTTTCTGGATGGGGCTGAAGCTTTCTTT.

This chain uses TRBV5-4 with TRBJ1-2; TRBD1 matches 8 bases. The V segment lost 0 bases and the J segment 0 bases; nucleotides outside the gene matches: 1. This CDR3 spans 15 amino acids. CDR1 is SGHNT and CDR2 is YYREEE in the germline V gene (reference sequence). CDR3 coding DNA: TGTGCCAGCAGCTTGGGGGACAGGACTAACTATGGCTACACCTTC. It is translated as CASSLGDRTNYGYTF. The complete variable domain, with remaining parts taken from reference TRBV5-4 and TRBJ1-2, reads ETGVTQSPTHLIKTRGQQVTLRCSSQSGHNTVSWYQQALGQGPQFIFQYYREEENGRGNFPPRFSGLQFPNYSSELNVNALELDDSALYLCASSLGDRTNYGYTFGSGTRLTVV.

This clone was recorded once. The rearrangement uses TRBV7-9 and TRBJ2-1; 7 positions match TRBD2. Trimming cost V 4 bases and J 0 bases; bases outside gene matches: 6. This CDR3 is built from 16 residues. Germline assignment: CDR1 SEHNR and CDR2 FQNEAQ (reference sequence). The CDR3 is CASSSGGFSSYNEQFF. The CDR3 coding sequence is TGTGCCAGCAGCTCGGGGGGATTTAGCTCCTACAATGAGCAGTTCTTC.

The rearrangement joins TRBV5-4 to TRBJ2-3; D is ambiguous. Trimming cost V 0 bases and J 4 bases, with 15 bases left between them. The germline V gene has CDR1 SGHNT and CDR2 YYREEE (reference sequence). The CDR3 contains 16 residues. The CDR3 here is CASSLVQLPTSDTQYF. For the CDR3, the DNA is TGTGCCAGCAGCTTGGTTCAGCTCCCTACTTCAGATACGCAGTATTTT.

The chain links TRBV10-2 to TRBJ1-4; D remains ambiguous. CDR1 and CDR2 (germline): WSHSY, SAAADI. Trimming stripped 3 bases from V and 7 bases from J, with 12 bases between. This CDR3 has 14 residues. CDR3 region: CASSDRVWGEKLFF. CDR3 coding DNA: TGCGCCAGCAGTGATAGGGTTTGGGGTGAAAAACTGTTTTTT.

The DNA of the CDR3 is TGCGCCAGCAGCATAAGGGATGGCGGGGGGGCCGACAATGAGCAGTTCTTC. It yields the protein CASSIRDGGGADNEQFF. This chain joins TRBV4-1 and TRBJ2-1, with TRBD2 matching over 9 bases. With 5 bases clipped from V and 5 bases from J, the junction kept 13 bases outside the gene matches. CDR3 size: 17 residues. Germline loops: CDR1 MGHRA, CDR2 YSYEKL.

The chain employs TRBV6-5 and TRBJ1-2; D gene uncertain. The ends were cut back, 6 bases at V and 0 bases at J, with 11 bases in the middle. Germline V CDR1 and CDR2: MNHEY, SVGAGI. The CDR3 contains 14 residues. The CDR3 loop reads CASRPGLSNYGYTF. Here the CDR3 DNA reads TGTGCCAGCAGACCAGGACTGTCTAACTATGGCTACACCTTC.

The chain uses TRBV6-1 and TRBJ1-3; the D is unclear. CDR1 is MNHNS, CDR2 SASEGT, per germline. This CDR3 spans 17 amino acids. V lost 2 bases and J lost 0, with 14 bases in between. CDR3 coding DNA: TGTGCCAGCAGTGAAAGAAGTCATTCCTTCTCTGGAAACACCATATATTTT. It specifies CASSERSHSFSGNTIYF.

The genes are TRBV27 and TRBJ2-6; D call uncertain. The CDR3 is 17 residues long. V was pared by 5 bases and J by 0 bases, with 14 bases between. CDR1 MNHEY and CDR2 SMNVEV come from the germline V gene (reference sequence). In nucleotides, the CDR3 is TGTGCCAGCAGTCAACTCGCTGCCGCCTCTGGGGCCAACGTCCTGACTTTC. It yields the protein CASSQLAAASGANVLTF.